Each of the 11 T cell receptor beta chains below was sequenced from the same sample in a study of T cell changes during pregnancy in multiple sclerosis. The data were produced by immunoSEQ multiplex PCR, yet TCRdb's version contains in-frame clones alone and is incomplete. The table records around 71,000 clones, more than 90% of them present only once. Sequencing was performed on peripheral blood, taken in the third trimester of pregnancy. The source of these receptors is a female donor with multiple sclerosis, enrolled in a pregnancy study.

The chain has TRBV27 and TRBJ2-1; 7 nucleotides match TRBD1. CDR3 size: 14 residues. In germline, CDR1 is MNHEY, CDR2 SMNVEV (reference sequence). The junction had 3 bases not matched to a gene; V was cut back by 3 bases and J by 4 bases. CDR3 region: CASSFRGPYNEQFF. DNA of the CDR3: TGTGCCAGCAGTTTTAGGGGGCCGTACAATGAGCAGTTCTTC.

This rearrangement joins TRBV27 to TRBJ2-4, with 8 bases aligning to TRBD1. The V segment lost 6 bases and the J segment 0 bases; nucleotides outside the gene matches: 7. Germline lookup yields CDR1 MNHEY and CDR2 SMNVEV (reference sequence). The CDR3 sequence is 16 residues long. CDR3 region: CASSPQGGLAKNIQYF. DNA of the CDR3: TGTGCCAGCAGCCCACAGGGGGGTCTAGCCAAAAACATTCAGTACTTC.

The CDR3 here is CASSLAGLAGTYEQYF. For the CDR3, the DNA is TGTGCCAGCAGCTTAGCTGGGCTAGCGGGCACCTACGAGCAGTACTTC. The chain is built from TRBV7-2 and TRBJ2-7, with 8 bases aligning to TRBD2. The CDR3 is 16 residues long. The germline gives CDR1 SGHTA, CDR2 FQGNSA. V was pared by 0 bases and J by 2 bases, with 6 bases of the junction left unmatched.

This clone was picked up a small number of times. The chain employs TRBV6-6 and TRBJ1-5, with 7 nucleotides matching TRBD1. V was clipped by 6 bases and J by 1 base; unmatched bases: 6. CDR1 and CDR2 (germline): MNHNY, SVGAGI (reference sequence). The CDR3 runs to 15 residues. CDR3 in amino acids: CASSRDRVSNQPQHF. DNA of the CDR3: TGTGCCAGCAGCCGAGACAGGGTAAGCAATCAGCCCCAGCATTTT.

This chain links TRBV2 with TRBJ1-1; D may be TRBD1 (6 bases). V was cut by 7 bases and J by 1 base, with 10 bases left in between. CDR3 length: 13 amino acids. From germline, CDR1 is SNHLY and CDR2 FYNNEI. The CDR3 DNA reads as TGTGCCAGCAACAGGGAGACGAACACTGAAGCTTTCTTT. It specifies CASNRETNTEAFF.

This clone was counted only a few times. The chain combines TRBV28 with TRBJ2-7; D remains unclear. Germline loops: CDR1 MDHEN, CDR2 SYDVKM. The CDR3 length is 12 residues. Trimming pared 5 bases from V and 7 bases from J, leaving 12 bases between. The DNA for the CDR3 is TGTGCCAGCAGTCCCCTTACTTCGGAGCAGTACTTC. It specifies CASSPLTSEQYF.

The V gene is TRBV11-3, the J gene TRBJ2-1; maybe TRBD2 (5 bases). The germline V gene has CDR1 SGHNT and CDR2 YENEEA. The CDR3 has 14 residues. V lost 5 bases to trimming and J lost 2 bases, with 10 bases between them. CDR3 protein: CASSQVATYNEQFF. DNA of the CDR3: TGTGCCAGCAGCCAGGTAGCGACCTACAATGAGCAGTTCTTC. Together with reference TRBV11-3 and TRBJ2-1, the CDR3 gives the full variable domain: EAGVVQSPRYKIIEKKQPVAFWCNPISGHNTLYWYLQNLGQGPELLIRYENEEAVDDSQLPKDRFSAERLKGVDSTLKIQPAELGDSAVYLCASSQVATYNEQFFGPGTRLTVL.

The CDR3 nucleotides read TGTGCCAGCAGCGGGACGACTAGCGGTTCCTACAATGAGCAGTTCTTC. This gives the protein CASSGTTSGSYNEQFF. The chain couples TRBV5-4 to TRBJ2-1; TRBD2 matches at 9 bases. This CDR3 has 16 amino acids. V shed 4 bases and J 1 base; nucleotides not matched to a gene: 6. Germline CDR1 SGHNT, CDR2 YYREEE (reference sequence). The complete variable domain, with remaining parts taken from reference TRBV5-4 and TRBJ2-1, reads ETGVTQSPTHLIKTRGQQVTLRCSSQSGHNTVSWYQQALGQGPQFIFQYYREEENGRGNFPPRFSGLQFPNYSSELNVNALELDDSALYLCASSGTTSGSYNEQFFGPGTRLTVL.

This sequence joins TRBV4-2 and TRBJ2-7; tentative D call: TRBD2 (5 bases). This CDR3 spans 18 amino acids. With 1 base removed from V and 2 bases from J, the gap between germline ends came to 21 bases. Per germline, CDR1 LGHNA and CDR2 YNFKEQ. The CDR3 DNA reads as TGTGCCAGCAGCCAAGGTTATTACTCGGCCGGAGGCACCTACGAGCAGTACTTC. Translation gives CASSQGYYSAGGTYEQYF.

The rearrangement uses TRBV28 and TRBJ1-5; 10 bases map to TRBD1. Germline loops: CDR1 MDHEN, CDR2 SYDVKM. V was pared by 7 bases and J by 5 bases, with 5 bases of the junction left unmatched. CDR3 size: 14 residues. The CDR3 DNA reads TGTGCCAGCATTCTGGACAGGGGGGATCAGCCCCAGCATTTT. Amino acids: CASILDRGDQPQHF. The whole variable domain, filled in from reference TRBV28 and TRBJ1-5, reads DVKVTQSSRYLVKRTGEKVFLECVQDMDHENMFWYRQDPGLGLRLIYFSYDVKMKEKGDIPEGYSVSREKKERFSLILESASTNQTSMYLCASILDRGDQPQHFGDGTRLSIL.

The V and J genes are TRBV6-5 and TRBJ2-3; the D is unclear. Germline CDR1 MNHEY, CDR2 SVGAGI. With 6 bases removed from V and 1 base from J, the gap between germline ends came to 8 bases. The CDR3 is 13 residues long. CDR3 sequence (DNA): TGTGCCAGCAGGGGCACCGGCACAGATACGCAGTATTTT. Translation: CASRGTGTDTQYF.